This T cell receptor beta chain was documented in a study of OX40 agonist ivuxolimab in advanced cancers. In the study overall: Dose-escalation subjects each had hepatocellular carcinoma, melanoma, renal cell or head and neck cancer.

With autoimmune disease history or systemic immunosuppression, patients were excluded. Turning to this clone: The antigen is not known.

Libraries were prepared by immunoSEQ multiplex PCR; TCRdb keeps only in-frame clonotypes and omits some of them. Altogether tens of thousands of clones are present, 90% to 95% being singletons, with the ten largest covering 3.5% to 4%. Study results and caveats: A proportion of nonresponders additionally exhibited low normalized T-cell clonal expansion. At doses 0.1 to 3.0 mg/kg, CD4+ and CD8+ clones expanded.

Germline CDR1 MDHEN, CDR2 SYDVKM. Trimming pared 5 bases from V and 10 bases from J, leaving 17 bases between. This CDR3 has 13 residues. The chain links TRBV28 to TRBJ1-2; maybe TRBD1 (5 bases). The TCR comes from an adult with an advanced solid tumor such as melanoma, head and neck, liver or kidney cancer. The sequences come from CD4+ or CD8+ T cells sorted from blood, collected in a trial of the OX40 agonist ivuxolimab. CDR3 sequence reads: CASSLGTVKYYTF. The CDR3 bases are TGTGCCAGCAGTCTAGGGACGGTGAAGTACTACACCTTC.